One sample yielded the 28 T cell receptor beta chains listed below, sequenced in a study of cytomegalovirus exposure and HLA in healthy donors. The primer mix had 60 Vbeta and 13 Jbeta primers. The data were produced by immunoSEQ multiplex PCR, yet TCRdb's version contains in-frame clones alone and is incomplete. The sample yields 150,000 to 200,000 clones, 75% to 90% seen once. The sequenced material came from PBMCs. All receptors come from a woman aged 18-35 years in good health and CMV-seronegative.

V gene TRBV16 combines with J gene TRBJ1-5, with D uncertain. CDR1 and CDR2 (germline): KGHSY, FQNENV. The CDR3 is made up of 16 amino acids. V dropped 1 base and J dropped 4 bases, with 14 bases sitting between them. CDR3 region: CASSQFFGVENQPQHF. The DNA for the CDR3 is TGTGCCAGCAGCCAATTCTTCGGGGTTGAGAATCAGCCCCAGCATTTT.

The gene calls are TRBV28 and TRBJ1-2, with D uncertain. The V gene lost 6 bases and the J gene lost 4 bases, with 12 bases spanning the gap. Germline V gene sequence: CDR1 MDHEN, CDR2 SYDVKM. The CDR3 runs 13 residues. The DNA of the CDR3 is TGTGCCAGCAGCCCGCCCCAGGTCTATGGCTACACCTTC. Amino acids: CASSPPQVYGYTF.

The V and J genes are TRBV7-3 and TRBJ1-1; 11 bases are a match to TRBD1. Germline CDR1 SGHTA, CDR2 FQGTGA. V was pared by 0 bases and J by 4 bases, with 1 base of the junction left unmatched. The CDR3 consists of 15 residues. The CDR3 region is CASSLTGQGVTEAFF. The DNA for the CDR3 is TGTGCCAGCAGCTTAACGGGACAGGGGGTCACTGAAGCTTTCTTT. The full variable domain, in which reference TRBV7-3 and TRBJ1-1 provide the parts outside the CDR3, is GAGVSQTPSNKVTEKGKYVELRCDPISGHTALYWYRQSLGQGPEFLIYFQGTGAADDSGLPNDRFFAVRPEGSVSTLKIQRTERGDSAVYLCASSLTGQGVTEAFFGQGTRLTVV.

This chain joins TRBV13 and TRBJ2-2; maybe TRBD1 (6 bases). V was shortened by 1 base and J by 0 bases, with 9 bases between the two germline ends. Germline V gene lookup returns CDR1 PRHDT and CDR2 FYEKMQ (reference sequence). The CDR3 has 16 residues. CDR3 coding DNA: TGTGCCAGCAGCTTAGCCGGGACACCGAACACCGGGGAGCTGTTTTTT. This encodes CASSLAGTPNTGELFF.

J is TRBJ2-7 and V is TRBV7-3, with D perhaps matching TRBD1 (6 bases). Trimming removed 0 bases from V and 1 base from J, with 13 bases in between. CDR1 is SGHTA and CDR2 is FQGTGA in the germline V gene. This CDR3 region has 16 residues. CDR3 sequence: CASSLTGAGRSYEQYF. The CDR3 DNA is TGTGCCAGCAGCTTAACGGGGGCAGGGCGGTCCTACGAGCAGTACTTC.

The chain joins TRBV4-1 to TRBJ2-7; 12 nucleotides align to TRBD1. Germline loops: CDR1 MGHRA, CDR2 YSYEKL. V lost 3 bases and J lost 4; bases outside the gene matches: 4. This CDR3 contains 15 residues. CDR3 sequence reads: CASSHPGQGAYEQYF. CDR3 sequence (DNA): TGCGCCAGCAGCCACCCGGGACAGGGGGCGTACGAGCAGTACTTC.

The chain joins TRBV5-1 to TRBJ1-3; no firm D call. Trimming stripped 0 bases from V and 0 bases from J, with 7 bases between. In germline, CDR1 is SGHRS, CDR2 YFSETQ. The CDR3 loop spans 15 amino acids. The DNA of the CDR3 is TGCGCCAGCAGCTTGGGAGGGAACTCTGGAAACACCATATATTTT. Protein product: CASSLGGNSGNTIYF.

CDR3 sequence: CASSRRDQGYNEQFF. The DNA of the CDR3 is TGTGCCAGCAGCCGGAGGGACCAAGGATACAATGAGCAGTTCTTC. This sequence joins TRBV5-4 and TRBJ2-1; possibly TRBD2 for D (6 bases). The CDR3 runs 15 residues. Trimming took 4 bases from V and 4 from J, leaving 15 bases between them. Germline-derived CDR1 and CDR2 are SGHNT and YYREEE (reference sequence).

This clone was observed a few times. The chain joins TRBV4-2 to TRBJ2-7, with 10 bases lining up with TRBD2. V lost 1 base, J lost 4 bases, and 13 bases stayed unmatched. Germline-derived CDR1 and CDR2 are LGHNA and YNFKEQ. The CDR3 length is 18 residues. CDR3 residues: CASSQVQASSGGRYEQYF. Here the CDR3 DNA reads TGTGCCAGCAGCCAAGTCCAAGCCTCTAGCGGGGGAAGGTACGAGCAGTACTTC.

The chain recombines TRBV7-9 with TRBJ2-7, with a possible D match to TRBD2 (6 bases). Trimming took 1 base from V and 5 from J, leaving 15 bases between them. Germline CDR1 reads SEHNR; CDR2 reads FQNEAQ (reference sequence). This CDR3 contains 15 residues. The CDR3 nucleotides read TGTGCCAGCAGCTTAGTCTCCAGGGAGGCCAACGAGCAGTACTTC. The encoded protein is CASSLVSREANEQYF. Filled out from reference TRBV7-9 and TRBJ2-7, the complete variable domain reads DTGVSQNPRHKITKRGQNVTFRCDPISEHNRLYWYRQTLGQGPEFLTYFQNEAQLEKSRLLSDRFSAERPKGSFSTLEIQRTEQGDSAMYLCASSLVSREANEQYFGPGTRLTVT.

This clone turned up a few times. J is TRBJ1-1 and V is TRBV5-1; D is perhaps TRBD1 (6 bases). Per the germline V gene, CDR1 is SGHRS and CDR2 is YFSETQ. CDR3 length: 13 residues. Trimming stripped 7 bases from V and 0 bases from J, with 10 bases between. The CDR3 bases are TGCGCCAGCGGACAGTCCCTGAACACTGAAGCTTTCTTT. As protein: CASGQSLNTEAFF.

J is TRBJ2-3 and V is TRBV6-5; 12 bases are a match to TRBD2. V trimming: 2 bases; J trimming: 0 bases; junction bases outside the gene matches: 0. The germline CDR1 and CDR2 sequences are MNHEY and SVGAGI. The CDR3 is made up of 16 amino acids. CDR3: CASSYGTSGSTDTQYF. CDR3 DNA sequence: TGTGCCAGCAGTTACGGGACTAGCGGGAGCACAGATACGCAGTATTTT.

This clone appeared once. J is TRBJ2-5 and V is TRBV7-8, with TRBD1 identical over 7 bases. V gave up 5 bases and J gave up 3 bases; unmatched junction bases: 6. Germline assignment: CDR1 SGHVS and CDR2 FQNEAQ. This CDR3 has 14 amino acids. The chain's CDR3 is CASSQGDRKETQYF. The CDR3, as DNA: TGTGCCAGCAGCCAGGGGGATAGAAAAGAGACCCAGTACTTC.

V and J are TRBV6-4 and TRBJ1-6; perhaps TRBD1 as D (6 bases). This CDR3 spans 14 amino acids. Germline V gives CDR1 MRHNA, CDR2 SNTAGT. V was shortened by 4 bases and J by 8 bases, with 12 bases between the two germline ends. The CDR3 is CASSATGFDSPLHF. In DNA, the CDR3 is TGTGCCAGCAGTGCGACAGGTTTTGATTCACCCCTCCACTTT.

This chain joins TRBV5-1 and TRBJ1-6, with D possibly matching TRBD1 (6 bases). From germline, CDR1 is SGHRS and CDR2 YFSETQ. V was clipped by 4 bases and J by 9 bases, with 20 bases between them. The CDR3 has 16 amino acids. The CDR3 loop reads CASSRSWGDRPSPLHF. The CDR3 coding sequence is TGCGCCAGCAGCCGCTCGTGGGGTGACAGGCCTTCACCCCTCCACTTT.

The chain couples TRBV5-5 to TRBJ1-5; possible D gene TRBD1, 6 bases. The CDR3 runs 16 residues. V was cut by 2 bases and J by 2 bases, with 14 bases left in between. Germline values: CDR1 SGHKS, CDR2 YYEKEE (reference sequence). CDR3: CASSFGGRYGNQPQHF. CDR3 coding DNA: TGTGCCAGCAGCTTCGGGGGGCGGTACGGCAATCAGCCCCAGCATTTT.

In DNA, the CDR3 is TGCGCCAGCAGTCTTGAACCGGGACAGGGCACTCAGCCCCAGCATTTT. Amino acid sequence: CASSLEPGQGTQPQHF. The chain employs TRBV10-2 and TRBJ1-5; TRBD1 matches 9 bases. CDR1 and CDR2 (germline): WSHSY, SAAADI. Trimming at V came to 5 bases and at J to 6 bases, leaving 11 bases not matched to a gene. The length of the CDR3 is 16 residues.

Written as DNA, the CDR3 is TGCAGCATCCTAAAGCGGAGACAGGGGGTTGCCTACGAGCAGTACTTC. Translating gives CSILKRRQGVAYEQYF. The genes are TRBV29-1 and TRBJ2-7; 9 bases line up with TRBD1. This CDR3 has 16 amino acids. V was clipped by 8 bases and J by 2 bases; unmatched bases: 16. The V gene's germline CDR1 is SQVTM and CDR2 ANQGSEA.

The chain employs TRBV5-4 and TRBJ2-7; the D gene is possibly TRBD2 (6 bases). The CDR3 runs to 14 residues. Trimming removed 2 bases from V and 3 bases from J, with 12 bases in between. The germline V gene encodes CDR1 SGHNT and CDR2 YYREEE (reference sequence). CDR3 residues: CASSFAGLDYEQYF. CDR3 DNA sequence: TGTGCCAGCAGCTTTGCGGGGTTAGACTACGAGCAGTACTTC. The full variable domain, in which reference TRBV5-4 and TRBJ2-7 provide the parts outside the CDR3, is ETGVTQSPTHLIKTRGQQVTLRCSSQSGHNTVSWYQQALGQGPQFIFQYYREEENGRGNFPPRFSGLQFPNYSSELNVNALELDDSALYLCASSFAGLDYEQYFGPGTRLTVT.

This chain joins TRBV6-1 and TRBJ1-5, with 9 bases that match TRBD1. The junction had 9 bases not matched to a gene; V was cut back by 4 bases and J by 11 bases. CDR1 and CDR2 from the germline V gene are MNHNS and SASEGT. The CDR3 length is 14 residues. CDR3 sequence reads: CASSGDRELYTQHF. The CDR3 DNA reads as TGTGCCAGCAGTGGGGACAGGGAATTGTATACCCAGCATTTT.

The CDR3 reads CASSMRWQVSGSIQYF. The CDR3 bases are TGTGCCAGTAGTATGCGGTGGCAGGTCAGCGGGAGCATTCAGTACTTC. The J gene is TRBJ2-4, the V gene TRBV19; 8 positions match TRBD2. Germline V gene lookup returns CDR1 LNHDA and CDR2 SQIVND (reference sequence). The CDR3 runs to 16 residues. J was trimmed by 9 bases and V by 3 bases; bases with no gene match: 13.

The CDR3 loop is CASSEGTERYSNQPQHF. The CDR3 DNA sequence: TGTGCCAGCAGTGAAGGCACGGAGCGTTATAGCAATCAGCCCCAGCATTTT. The J gene is TRBJ1-5, the V gene TRBV6-1; D call uncertain. V lost 1 base and J lost 0, with 13 bases in between. Germline V gene lookup returns CDR1 MNHNS and CDR2 SASEGT. The CDR3 covers 17 residues.

The rearrangement links TRBV27 to TRBJ1-4, with D unresolved. The germline V gene encodes CDR1 MNHEY and CDR2 SMNVEV (reference sequence). Trimming left V 6 bases short and J 13 bases short, with 18 bases between. The CDR3 sequence is 13 residues long. The CDR3 bases are TGTGCCAGCAGGAGTATCGACAACGATTTACTGTTTTTT. This translates into CASRSIDNDLLFF.

This chain joins TRBV11-2 and TRBJ2-5; D may be TRBD2 (6 bases). The last part of the DNA fits TRBJ2-7 better; the J call may be wrong. Germline V lookup: CDR1 SGHAT, CDR2 FQNNGV. This CDR3 is 15 amino acids long. This CDR3 reads CASADFRDSSYEQYF. The CDR3 DNA follows: TGTGCCAGCGCCGACTTCCGGGACTCGAGCTACGAGCAGTACTTC.

CDR3 DNA: TGTGCCAGCAGCCGCAGCCTCGGGACAGGGGAGGGCATTGGCTATGGCTACACCTTC. Encoded protein: CASSRSLGTGEGIGYGYTF. J is TRBJ1-2 and V is TRBV5-4, with 10 bases identical to TRBD1. CDR3 length: 19 residues. Trimming removed 4 bases from V and 4 bases from J; junction bases left unmatched: 19. From germline, CDR1 is SGHNT and CDR2 YYREEE (reference sequence).

This CDR3 is CASSVKPGLAAYNEQFF. CDR3 in DNA: TGTGCCAGCAGTGTTAAACCGGGACTAGCGGCTTACAATGAGCAGTTCTTC. The chain combines TRBV25-1 with TRBJ2-1; 11 bases map to TRBD2. The V and J ends lost 4 bases and 4 bases, in that order; junction bases with no gene match: 9. There are 17 residues in the CDR3. Germline loops: CDR1 MGHDK, CDR2 SYGVNS.

The chain uses TRBV5-1 and TRBJ1-1; maybe TRBD1 (6 bases). The CDR3 extends over 17 amino acids. V shed 3 bases and J shed 0 bases, with 18 bases lying between them. Germline assignment: CDR1 SGHRS and CDR2 YFSETQ. The CDR3 DNA sequence: TGCGCCAGCAGCTCCCCGGGAGGGGGAACCATGAACACTGAAGCTTTCTTT. Amino acids: CASSSPGGGTMNTEAFF.

The chain recombines TRBV25-1 with TRBJ2-7; D is possibly TRBD1 (6 bases). Trimming removed 0 bases from V and 3 bases from J, with 9 bases in between. Germline V CDR1 and CDR2: MGHDK, SYGVNS. The CDR3 covers 14 residues. The CDR3 sequence is CASSEYGTLYEQYF. In DNA form, the CDR3 reads TGTGCCAGCAGTGAATATGGGACACTCTACGAGCAGTACTTC.